Below are 3 T cell receptor beta chains sequenced from a single sample in a study of OX40 agonist ivuxolimab in advanced cancers. Sequenced by immunoSEQ multiplex PCR; TCRdb stores in-frame clones only, minus some. The data hold roughly 50,000 clones, with approximately 84% observed a single time. Sequenced material: CD4+ or CD8+ T cells sorted from blood, taken in a trial of the OX40 agonist ivuxolimab. The receptor set was obtained from an adult with an advanced solid tumor such as melanoma, head and neck, liver or kidney cancer.

The gene calls are TRBV7-9 and TRBJ1-1; D unresolved. V dropped 5 bases and J dropped 8 bases, with 15 bases sitting between them. CDR3 size: 13 residues. Germline assignment: CDR1 SEHNR and CDR2 FQNEAQ (reference sequence). CDR3 in amino acids: CASSVGRHREAFF. The CDR3 nucleotides read TGTGCCAGCAGCGTAGGACGTCACCGGGAAGCTTTCTTT.

The chain combines TRBV9 with TRBJ1-2; D might be TRBD1 (5 bases). V was clipped by 0 bases and J by 2 bases, with 11 bases between them. The CDR3 runs 15 residues. Germline lookup yields CDR1 SGDLS and CDR2 YYNGEE. The CDR3 loop reads CASSVAGTGNYGYTF. The CDR3 nucleotides read TGTGCCAGCAGCGTAGCCGGGACGGGGAACTATGGCTACACCTTC.

The V gene is TRBV6-5, the J gene TRBJ1-1, with TRBD1 matching over 9 bases. Germline trimming cut 9 bases from V and 1 base from J; bases unmatched to any gene: 6. Germline CDR1 reads MNHEY; CDR2 reads SVGAGI. The CDR3 length is 14 residues. CDR3 coding DNA: TGTGCCAGTCGAACAGGGGGCCGGAACACTGAAGCTTTCTTT. Its protein product is CASRTGGRNTEAFF.